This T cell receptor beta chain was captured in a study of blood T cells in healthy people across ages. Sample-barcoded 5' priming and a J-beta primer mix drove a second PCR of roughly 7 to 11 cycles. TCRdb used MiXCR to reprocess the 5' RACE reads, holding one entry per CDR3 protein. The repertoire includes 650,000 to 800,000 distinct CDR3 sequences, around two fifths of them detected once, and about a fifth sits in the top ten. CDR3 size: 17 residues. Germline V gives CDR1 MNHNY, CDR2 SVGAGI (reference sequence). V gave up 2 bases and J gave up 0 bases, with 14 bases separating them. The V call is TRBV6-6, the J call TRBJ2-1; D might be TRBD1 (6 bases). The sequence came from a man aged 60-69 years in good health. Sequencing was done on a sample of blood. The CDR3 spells CASSYTRGGSSYNEQFF. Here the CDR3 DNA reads TGTGCCAGCAGTTACACGCGAGGGGGAAGCTCCTACAATGAGCAGTTCTTC.